A single count supports the clone carrying this TCR beta chain. Data came from immunoSEQ multiplex PCR; TCRdb stores just in-frame clones and leaves some out. The sample includes under 250,000 clones, 85% to 90% of them seen just once. With V trimmed by 2 bases and J by 6 bases, 8 bases remained unmatched. The CDR3 is made up of 15 amino acids. Germline V CDR1 and CDR2: SGHTA, FQGTGA. The record originates from a study of blood T cell repertoires in COVID-19. This receptor was obtained from a man in his forties who had recovered from COVID-19. The rearrangement links TRBV7-3 to TRBJ1-1; 8 bases are a match to TRBD1. The specimen was PBMCs or T cells enriched from blood (not recorded which). The CDR3 nucleotides are TGTGCCAGCAGCTTAGAGCCAAAGGACAGGGCTGAAGCTTTCTTT. This codes for CASSLEPKDRAEAFF.